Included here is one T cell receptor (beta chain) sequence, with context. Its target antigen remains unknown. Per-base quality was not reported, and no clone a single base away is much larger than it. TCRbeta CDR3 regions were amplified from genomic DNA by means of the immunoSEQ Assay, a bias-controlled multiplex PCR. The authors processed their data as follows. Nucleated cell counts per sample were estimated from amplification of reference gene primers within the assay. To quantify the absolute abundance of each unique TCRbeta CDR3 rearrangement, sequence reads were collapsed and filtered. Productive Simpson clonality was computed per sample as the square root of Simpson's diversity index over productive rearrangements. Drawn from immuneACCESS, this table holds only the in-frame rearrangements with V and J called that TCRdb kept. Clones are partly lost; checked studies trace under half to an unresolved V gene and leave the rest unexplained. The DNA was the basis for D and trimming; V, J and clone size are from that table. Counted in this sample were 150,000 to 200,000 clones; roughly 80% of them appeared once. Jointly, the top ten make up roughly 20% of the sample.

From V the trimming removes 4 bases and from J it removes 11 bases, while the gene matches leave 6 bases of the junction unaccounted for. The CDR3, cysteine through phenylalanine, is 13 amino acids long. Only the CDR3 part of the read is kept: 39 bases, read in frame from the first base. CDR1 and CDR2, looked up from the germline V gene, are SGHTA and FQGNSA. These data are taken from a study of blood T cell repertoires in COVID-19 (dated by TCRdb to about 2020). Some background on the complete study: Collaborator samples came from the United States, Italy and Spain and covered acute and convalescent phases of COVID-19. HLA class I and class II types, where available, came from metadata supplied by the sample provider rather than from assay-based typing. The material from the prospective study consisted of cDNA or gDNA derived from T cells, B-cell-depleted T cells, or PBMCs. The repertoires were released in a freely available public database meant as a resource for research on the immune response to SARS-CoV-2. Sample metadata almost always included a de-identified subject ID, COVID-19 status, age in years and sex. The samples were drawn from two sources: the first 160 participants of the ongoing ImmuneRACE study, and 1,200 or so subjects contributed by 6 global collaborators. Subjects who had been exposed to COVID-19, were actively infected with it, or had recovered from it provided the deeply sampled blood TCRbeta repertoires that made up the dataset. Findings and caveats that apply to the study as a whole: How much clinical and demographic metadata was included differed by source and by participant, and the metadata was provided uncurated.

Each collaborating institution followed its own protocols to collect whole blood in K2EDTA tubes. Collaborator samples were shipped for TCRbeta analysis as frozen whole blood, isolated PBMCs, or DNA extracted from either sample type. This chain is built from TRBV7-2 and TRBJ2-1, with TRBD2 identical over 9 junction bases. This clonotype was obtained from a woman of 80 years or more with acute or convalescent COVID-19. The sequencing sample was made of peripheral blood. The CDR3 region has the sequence CASSSLPSGKQFF. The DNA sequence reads TGTGCCAGCAGCTCTCTGCCTAGCGGGAAGCAGTTCTTC. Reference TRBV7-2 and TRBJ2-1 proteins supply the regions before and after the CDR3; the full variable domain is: GAGVSQSPSNKVTEKGKDVELRCDPISGHTALYWYRQSLGQGLEFLIYFQGNSAPDKSGLPSDRFSAERTGGSVSTLTIQRTQQEDSAVYLCASSSLPSGKQFFGPGTRLTVL.